This TCR beta chain was retrieved from a study of PD-1 blockade in classical Hodgkin lymphoma. A word on this clone: Antigen unknown.

V trimming: 0 bases; J trimming: 0 bases; junction bases outside the gene matches: 5. This CDR3 comprises 19 residues. Germline CDR1 SGHAT, CDR2 FQDESV (reference sequence). Using immunoSEQ multiplex PCR, the repertoire was profiled, and TCRdb retains in-frame clones only, with some absent. Seen here are about 20,000 clones, around four fifths observed once, and the top ten hold around 1.3%. The sample's time point: newly diagnosed, previously untreated cHL patient sample. From thawed PBMCs, CD4+ T cells were purified using magnetic negative selection. For comparison, PBMCs from newly diagnosed, untreated classical Hodgkin lymphoma were used. Points from the study as a whole: Relative to healthy donors, newly diagnosed patients reportedly had lower baseline TCR diversity, which was reported as lower still in relapsed/refractory patients.

This TCR was sampled from a human donor with classical Hodgkin lymphoma. J is TRBJ2-1 and V is TRBV11-1, with 13 bases matching TRBD2. Sequenced input: CD4+ T cells from blood. CDR3 coding DNA: TGTGCCAGCAGCTTAGCGAGACTAGCGGGAGGAAGCTCCTACAATGAGCAGTTCTTC. Protein sequence: CASSLARLAGGSSYNEQFF. The full variable domain, with the rest looked up from reference TRBV11-1 and TRBJ2-1, is EAEVAQSPRYKITEKSQAVAFWCDPISGHATLYWYRQILGQGPELLVQFQDESVVDDSQLPKDRFSAERLKGVDSTLKIQPAELGDSAMYLCASSLARLAGGSSYNEQFFGPGTRLTVL.